The 10 T cell receptor beta chains presented below share a single source sample, sequenced in a study of blood T cell repertoires in COVID-19 (TCRdb year 2020). Library preparation employed the immunoSEQ multiplex PCR assay. TCRdb re-hosts the immuneACCESS table, in-frame sequences only. Its copies lack some clones; in the studies checked, an unresolved V gene accounts for under half of them, and the cause for the rest is not known. The sample table lists 380,000 or so clones, 88% of them with a count of one. Of the sample, approximately 1% is held by the ten largest clones. Sample: PBMCs or T cells enriched from blood (not recorded which). The receptors stem from a woman between 25 and 40 years old with acute COVID-19.

The chain recombines TRBV4-1 with TRBJ2-7; 7 bases are shared with TRBD2. The CDR3 sequence is 14 residues long. Germline V gives CDR1 MGHRA, CDR2 YSYEKL. V lost 1 base, J lost 5 bases, and 5 bases stayed unmatched. The CDR3 here is CASSQGQGGHEQYF. The CDR3, as DNA: TGCGCCAGCAGCCAAGGTCAGGGAGGGCACGAGCAGTACTTC.

The chain employs TRBV7-9 and TRBJ1-2; D is ambiguous. The ends were cut back, 3 bases at V and 4 bases at J, with 6 bases in the middle. Germline values: CDR1 SEHNR, CDR2 FQNEAQ (reference sequence). CDR3 length: 12 residues. The CDR3, as DNA: TGTGCCAGCAGCTTCGAGGGCTATGGCTACACCTTC. Translation gives CASSFEGYGYTF.

J is TRBJ1-6 and V is TRBV5-5; 8 nucleotides match TRBD1. The trim removed 3 bases at V and 3 bases at J, leaving 2 bases unmatched. Germline values: CDR1 SGHKS, CDR2 YYEKEE (reference sequence). This CDR3 spans 15 amino acids. The CDR3 region is CASSYTGGYNSPLHF. CDR3 coding DNA: TGTGCCAGCAGCTATACAGGGGGCTATAATTCACCCCTCCACTTT.

The V gene is TRBV7-9, the J gene TRBJ1-2; possible D gene TRBD1, 6 bases. Trimming took off 4 bases at V and 13 bases at J, with 16 bases between the two ends. This CDR3 comprises 12 residues. CDR1 SEHNR and CDR2 FQNEAQ come from the germline V gene (reference sequence). The CDR3, as DNA: TGTGCCAGCAGCTACGGACAGAGGGGCATCACCTTC. This translates into CASSYGQRGITF. The entire variable domain, with the rest obtained from reference TRBV7-9 and TRBJ1-2, is as follows: DTGVSQNPRHKITKRGQNVTFRCDPISEHNRLYWYRQTLGQGPEFLTYFQNEAQLEKSRLLSDRFSAERPKGSFSTLEIQRTEQGDSAMYLCASSYGQRGITFGSGTRLTVV.

The chain joins TRBV6-2 or TRBV6-3 to TRBJ1-1; D ambiguous. This CDR3 is built from 12 residues. Trimming removed 6 bases at V and 5 bases at J, with 10 bases between. Germline-derived CDR1 and CDR2 are MNHEY and SVGEGT. The CDR3 DNA follows: TGTGCCAGCAGCCCCCCCCAAACTGAAGCTTTCTTT. Protein: CASSPPQTEAFF.

This clone has just a few counts. The genes are TRBV7-9 and TRBJ1-1; D may be TRBD1 (6 bases). The V gene lost 10 bases and the J gene lost 4 bases, with 16 bases spanning the gap. Germline CDR1 reads SEHNR; CDR2 reads FQNEAQ (reference sequence). The CDR3 spans 13 residues. CDR3 in amino acids: CATGQFSGTEAFF. CDR3 sequence (DNA): TGTGCCACAGGACAGTTCTCTGGCACTGAAGCTTTCTTT. The variable domain in full, completed from reference TRBV7-9 and TRBJ1-1, reads DTGVSQNPRHKITKRGQNVTFRCDPISEHNRLYWYRQTLGQGPEFLTYFQNEAQLEKSRLLSDRFSAERPKGSFSTLEIQRTEQGDSAMYLCATGQFSGTEAFFGQGTRLTVV.

The rearrangement uses TRBV24-1 and TRBJ2-2; 7 bases are a match to TRBD1. Per the germline V gene, CDR1 is KGHDR and CDR2 is SFDVKD. V dropped 8 bases and J dropped 2; count of bases not matched to a gene: 4. The CDR3 is 14 amino acids. Here the CDR3 reads CATNRGSNTGELFF. In DNA, the CDR3 is TGTGCCACCAACAGGGGATCTAACACCGGGGAGCTGTTTTTT.

The V and J genes are TRBV24-1 and TRBJ2-2, with 7 bases matching TRBD1. The CDR3 contains 15 residues. V was clipped by 7 bases and J by 2 bases; unmatched bases: 6. Germline V lookup: CDR1 KGHDR, CDR2 SFDVKD. The CDR3 sequence is CATSGDSLNTGELFF. In nucleotides, the CDR3 is TGTGCCACCAGCGGGGACAGTCTAAACACCGGGGAGCTGTTTTTT.

The CDR3 protein is CASTGTGGYEQYF. CDR3 coding DNA: TGTGCCAGTACGGGAACAGGGGGCTACGAGCAGTACTTC. The gene calls are TRBV19 and TRBJ2-7; TRBD1 aligns across 8 bases. V was pared by 7 bases and J by 3 bases, with 5 bases of the junction left unmatched. The CDR3 length is 13 residues. CDR1 is LNHDA, CDR2 SQIVND, per germline (reference sequence).

In this sample, this clone turned up once. This chain uses TRBV7-9 with TRBJ2-7, with 8 bases aligning to TRBD1. Germline V gene data show CDR1 as SEHNR and CDR2 as FQNEAQ (reference sequence). The CDR3 totals 15 residues. V lost 2 bases, J lost 3 bases, and 6 bases stayed unmatched. CDR3: CASSLRQGMSYEQYF. The CDR3 DNA reads as TGTGCCAGCAGCTTAAGACAGGGGATGAGCTACGAGCAGTACTTC.